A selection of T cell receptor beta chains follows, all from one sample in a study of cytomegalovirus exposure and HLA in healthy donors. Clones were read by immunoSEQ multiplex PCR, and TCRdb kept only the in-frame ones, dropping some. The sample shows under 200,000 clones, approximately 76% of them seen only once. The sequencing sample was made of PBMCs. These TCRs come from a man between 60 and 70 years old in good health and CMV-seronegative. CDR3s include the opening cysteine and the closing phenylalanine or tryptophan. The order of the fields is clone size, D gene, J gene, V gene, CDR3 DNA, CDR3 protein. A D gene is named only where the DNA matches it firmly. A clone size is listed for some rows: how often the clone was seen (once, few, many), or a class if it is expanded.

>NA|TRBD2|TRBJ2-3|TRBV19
TGTGCCAGTAGTATGGGGACTAGCGCGGATACGCAGTATTTT
CASSMGTSADTQYF
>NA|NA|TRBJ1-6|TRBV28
TGTGCCAGCAGCGAGCCATTGTATTCACCCCTCCACTTT
CASSEPLYSPLHF
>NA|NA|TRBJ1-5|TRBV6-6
TGTGCCAGCAGAAGAACAACAGAGTCCAATCAGCCCCAGCATTTT
CASRRTTESNQPQHF
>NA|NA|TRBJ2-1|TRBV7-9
TGTTCCAGCAGCTTAGTGGAGCTGTGGGAGTTCTTC
CSSSLVELWEFF
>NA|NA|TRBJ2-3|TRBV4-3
TGCGCCAGCAGCCAAGATCTTATCGGGGGTAATACAGATACGCAGTATTTT
CASSQDLIGGNTDTQYF
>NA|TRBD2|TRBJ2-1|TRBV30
TGTGCCTGGGCCCGGGGGGGACCTTACAATGAGCAGTTCTTC
CAWARGGPYNEQFF
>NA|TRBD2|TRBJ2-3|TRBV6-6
TGTGCCGGACTAGAATCGGGCACAGATACGCAGTATTTT
CAGLESGTDTQYF
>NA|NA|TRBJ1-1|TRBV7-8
TGTGCCGGCAGCTTCGCCCGACAGGAGAACACTGAAGCTTTCTTT
CAGSFARQENTEAFF
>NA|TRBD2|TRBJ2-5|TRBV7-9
TGTGCCAGCAGCCCGACACCGAGGGGACCAGCGGGGGAGACCCAGTACTTC
CASSPTPRGPAGETQYF
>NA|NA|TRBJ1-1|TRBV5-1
TGCGCCAGCAGCTTGGACAACGGGGGGACTGAAGCTTTCTTT
CASSLDNGGTEAFF
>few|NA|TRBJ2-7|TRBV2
TGTGCCAGCAGTGAGACGGGCGGAGGCTACGAGCAGTACTTC
CASSETGGGYEQYF
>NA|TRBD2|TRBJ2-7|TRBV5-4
TGTGCCAGCAGCCTTGGACTAGCGGACACCTACGAGCAGTACTTC
CASSLGLADTYEQYF
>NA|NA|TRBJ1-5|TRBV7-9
TGTGCCAGCAGCCCCCGGGGAGGTTTGGGACCTAGCAATCAGCCCCAGCATTTT
CASSPRGGLGPSNQPQHF
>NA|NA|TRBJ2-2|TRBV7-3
TGTGCCAGCAGCCGCCAGGGTGGGAACACCGGGGAGCTGTTTTTT
CASSRQGGNTGELFF
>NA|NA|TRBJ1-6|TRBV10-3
TGTGCCATCAGTGATAGTAGACAGGCGAATTCACCCCTCCACTTT
CAISDSRQANSPLHF
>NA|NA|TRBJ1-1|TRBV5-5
TGTGCCAGCAGCTACAGGGATAGGAACACTGAAGCTTTCTTT
CASSYRDRNTEAFF
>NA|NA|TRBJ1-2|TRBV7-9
TGTTCCAGCAGCCGGGGGGAGTATAGCTATGGCTACACCTTC
CSSSRGEYSYGYTF
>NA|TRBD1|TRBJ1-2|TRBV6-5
TGTGCCAGCGGGACTCCGGGACAGGGGGCAGTTGGCTACACCTTC
CASGTPGQGAVGYTF
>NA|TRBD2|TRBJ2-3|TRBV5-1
TGCGCCAGCAGCCCTGGGACTAGCCGACACACAGATACGCAGTATTTT
CASSPGTSRHTDTQYF
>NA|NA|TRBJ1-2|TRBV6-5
TGTGCCAGCAGTTACTCCGCGGCGGGGGGAGGGTATGGCTACACCTTC
CASSYSAAGGGYGYTF
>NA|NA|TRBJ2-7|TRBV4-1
TGCGCCAGCAGCCAGGCCTGGGACACCTACGAGCAGTACTTC
CASSQAWDTYEQYF
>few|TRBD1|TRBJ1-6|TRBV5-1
TGCGCCAGCACCCTGGGACAGAGAAATTCACCCCTCCACTTT
CASTLGQRNSPLHF
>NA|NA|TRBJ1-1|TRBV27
TGTGCCAGCAGTCCCCTGGGACAGAACACTGAAGCTTTCTTT
CASSPLGQNTEAFF
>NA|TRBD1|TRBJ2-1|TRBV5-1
TGCGCCAGTCACACAGGGGGTGACTACTACAATGAGCAGTTCTTC
CASHTGGDYYNEQFF
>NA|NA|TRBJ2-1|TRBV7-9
TGTGCCAGCAGCTTAGACCCAGGGAATACGCAGTTCTTC
CASSLDPGNTQFF
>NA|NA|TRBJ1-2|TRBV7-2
TGTGCCAGCAGCCGACGAACCACAGGGAATGGCTACACCTTC
CASSRRTTGNGYTF
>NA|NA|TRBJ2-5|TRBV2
TGTGCCAGCAGGAAGCGACAGTTCCAAGAGACCCAGTACTTC
CASRKRQFQETQYF
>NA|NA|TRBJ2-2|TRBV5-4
TGTGCCAGCAGCTCCGGACAGAAAAACACCGGGGAGCTGTTTTTT
CASSSGQKNTGELFF
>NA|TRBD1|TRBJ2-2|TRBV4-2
TGTGCCAGCAGCCAAGATACCCGGACAGGGGGTATCGGGGAGCTGTTTTTT
CASSQDTRTGGIGELFF
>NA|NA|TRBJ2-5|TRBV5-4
TGTGCCAGCAGCTTGGCAGGGGGGGAGACCCAGTACTTC
CASSLAGGETQYF
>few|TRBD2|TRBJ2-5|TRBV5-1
TGCGCCAGCAGCCTAAACGCGCTACTAGCGGGAGAAGGGGAGACCCAGTACTTC
CASSLNALLAGEGETQYF
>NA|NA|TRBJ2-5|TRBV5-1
TGCGCCAGCAGCGAACTAGGGTATGGCCAAGAGACCCAGTACTTC
CASSELGYGQETQYF
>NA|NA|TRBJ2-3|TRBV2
TGTGCCAGCAGTGCAACGGGAGATACGCAGTATTTT
CASSATGDTQYF
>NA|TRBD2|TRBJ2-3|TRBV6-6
TGTGCCAGCTCATGGGGCGGGGGGGCAGATACGCAGTATTTT
CASSWGGGADTQYF
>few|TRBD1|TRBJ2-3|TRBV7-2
TGTGCCAGCAGCCGCGAGAGGGGGCGGACAGATACGCAGTATTTT
CASSRERGRTDTQYF
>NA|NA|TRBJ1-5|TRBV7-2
TGTGCCAGCAGCACCATGGGGGGAGGCAATCAGCCCCAGCATTTT
CASSTMGGGNQPQHF
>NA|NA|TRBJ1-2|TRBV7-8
TGTGCCAGCAGCTTAGGAACACGAAACTATGGCTACACCTTC
CASSLGTRNYGYTF
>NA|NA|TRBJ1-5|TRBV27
TGTGCCAGCAGTTTATCGGCCAATCAGCCCCAGCATTTT
CASSLSANQPQHF
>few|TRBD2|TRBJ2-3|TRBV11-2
TGTGCCAGCAGCTTAGGGCTAGCGGATTTCTTTCCCACAGATACGCAGTATTTT
CASSLGLADFFPTDTQYF
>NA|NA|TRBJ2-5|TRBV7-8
TGTGCCAGCAGCTTAGCGGCTAGGGGAGAGACCCAGTACTTC
CASSLAARGETQYF
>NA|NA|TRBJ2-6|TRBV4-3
TGCGCCAGCAGCCATCCTGGGGGGGGGCTTAACTCTGGGGCCAACGTCCTGACTTTC
CASSHPGGGLNSGANVLTF
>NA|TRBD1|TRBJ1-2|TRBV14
TGTGCCAGCAGCCAGGACAGGGGGAACTATGGCTACACCTTC
CASSQDRGNYGYTF
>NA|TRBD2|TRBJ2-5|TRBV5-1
TGCGCCAGCAGCCTATGGACAGTCCGAGCGGGAGGATCCCAAGAGACCCAGTACTTC
CASSLWTVRAGGSQETQYF
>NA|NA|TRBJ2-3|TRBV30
TGTGCCTGGAGTCCTCTCTCAGATACGCAGTATTTT
CAWSPLSDTQYF
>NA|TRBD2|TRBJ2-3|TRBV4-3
TGCGCCAGCAGCCAGAACAGCGGGAGAAGCACAGATACGCAGTATTTT
CASSQNSGRSTDTQYF
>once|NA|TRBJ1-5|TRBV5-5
TGTGCCAGCAGCCAGCGTGAGCAGGGGAATCAGCCCCAGCATTTT
CASSQREQGNQPQHF
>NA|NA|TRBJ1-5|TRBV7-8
TGTGCCAGCAGCTTATCTCGGACACGTAGCAATCAGCCCCAGCATTTT
CASSLSRTRSNQPQHF
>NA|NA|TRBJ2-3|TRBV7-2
TGTGCCAGCAGCCCGTGGGGCACTCCTGACACAGATACGCAGTATTTT
CASSPWGTPDTDTQYF
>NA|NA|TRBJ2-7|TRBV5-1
TGCGCCAGCAGCCTGGGGACTTCCAGCTACGAGCAGTACTTC
CASSLGTSSYEQYF
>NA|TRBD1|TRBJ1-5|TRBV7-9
TGTTCCAGCAGCGCCCGGGACAGCCTTGATCAGCCCCAGCATTTT
CSSSARDSLDQPQHF
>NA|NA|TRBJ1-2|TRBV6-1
TGTGCCAGCAGTGAATTGGGAGGAGGGAAAGTGCCTTCCTTC
CASSELGGGKVPSF
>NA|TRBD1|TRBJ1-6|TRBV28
TGTGCCTCTTACCCACACAGGGGCTATAATTCACCCCTCCACTTT
CASYPHRGYNSPLHF
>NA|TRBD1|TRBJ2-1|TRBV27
TGTGCCAGCAGTCCAGGGACAGGGGGACACAATGAGCAGTTCTTC
CASSPGTGGHNEQFF
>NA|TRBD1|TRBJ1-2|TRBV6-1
TGTGCCAGCAGTCCGACGACAGGGGGCGTCTATGGCTACACCTTC
CASSPTTGGVYGYTF